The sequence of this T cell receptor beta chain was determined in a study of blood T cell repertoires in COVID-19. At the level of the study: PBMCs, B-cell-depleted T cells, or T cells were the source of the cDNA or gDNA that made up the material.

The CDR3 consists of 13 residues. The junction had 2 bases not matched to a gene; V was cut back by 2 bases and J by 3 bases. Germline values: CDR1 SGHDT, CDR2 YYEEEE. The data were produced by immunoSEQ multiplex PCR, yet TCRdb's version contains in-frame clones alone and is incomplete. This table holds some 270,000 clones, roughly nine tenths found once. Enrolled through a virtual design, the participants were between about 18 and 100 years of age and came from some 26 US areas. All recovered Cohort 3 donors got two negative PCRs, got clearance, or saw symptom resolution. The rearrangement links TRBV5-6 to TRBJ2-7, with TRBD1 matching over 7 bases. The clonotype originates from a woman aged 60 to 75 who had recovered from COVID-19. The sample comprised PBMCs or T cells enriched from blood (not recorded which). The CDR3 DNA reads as TGTGCCAGCAGCTTCGGGACAGACTACGAGCAGTACTTC. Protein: CASSFGTDYEQYF.